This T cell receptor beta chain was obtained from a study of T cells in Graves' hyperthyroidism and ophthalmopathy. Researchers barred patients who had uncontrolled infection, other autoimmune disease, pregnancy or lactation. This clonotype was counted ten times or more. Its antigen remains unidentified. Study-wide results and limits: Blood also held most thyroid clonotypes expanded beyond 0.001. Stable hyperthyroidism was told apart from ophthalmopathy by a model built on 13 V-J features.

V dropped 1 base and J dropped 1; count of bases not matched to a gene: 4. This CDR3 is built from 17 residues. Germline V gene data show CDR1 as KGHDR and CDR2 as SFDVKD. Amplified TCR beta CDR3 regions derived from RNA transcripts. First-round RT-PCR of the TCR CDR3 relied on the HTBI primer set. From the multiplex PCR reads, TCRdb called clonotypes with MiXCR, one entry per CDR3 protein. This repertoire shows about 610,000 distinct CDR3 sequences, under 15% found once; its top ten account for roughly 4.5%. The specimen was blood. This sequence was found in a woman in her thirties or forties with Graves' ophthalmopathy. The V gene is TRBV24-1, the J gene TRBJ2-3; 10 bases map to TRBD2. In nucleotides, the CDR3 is TGTGCCACCAGTGATTTAGCGGGAGGGCCGGGCACAGATACGCAGTATTTT. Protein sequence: CATSDLAGGPGTDTQYF.